These 8 T cell receptor beta chains share one sample of origin, sequenced in a study of CXCR3-negative and CXCR3-positive naive CD8 T cells. Via 5' RACE with UMI labels, TRB cDNA libraries were prepared. TCRdb reanalyzed the 5' RACE reads, giving one entry per CDR3 protein sequence and no DNA. This sample's table reports some 130,000 distinct CDR3 sequences. Sequenced material: naive CXCR3- CD8+ T cells from blood. As for subset: CD45RO-CCR7+CD27+CD95- naive CD8+ T cells lacking CXCR3 (TNR3-). These TCRs come from a human donor in good health. Some clones in this sample may be carry-over from other donors' samples.

The J gene is TRBJ2-3, the V gene TRBV20-1; there is no DNA to check the TCRdb D call of TRBD2. Looked up from germline, CDR1 is DFQATT and CDR2 is SNEGSKA (reference sequence). The length of the CDR3 is 14 residues. CDR3 amino acids: CSATGLTNTDTQYF.

The V call is TRBV5-5, the J call TRBJ1-6; TCRdb's D call of TRBD1 is untestable without DNA. Germline V CDR1 and CDR2: SGHKS, YYEKEE (reference sequence). CDR3 length equals 14 residues. Here the CDR3 reads CASSFVQGNSPLHF.

This chain connects TRBV10-3 to TRBJ1-4; TCRdb's assignment of TRBD1 cannot be checked, as there is no DNA. Germline CDR1 reads ENHRY; CDR2 reads SYGVKD. The CDR3 consists of 17 residues. The CDR3 sequence is CAISESQGFSTNEKLFF.

V is TRBV7-8 and J is TRBJ2-1; the TRBD2 assignment by TCRdb is unverifiable without DNA. Germline CDR1 and CDR2: SGHVS and FQNEAQ. The CDR3 runs to 14 residues. CDR3 protein: CASSLMGTSFEQFF.

The chain joins TRBV19 to TRBJ2-7; TCRdb names TRBD1, which stays unverified in the absence of DNA. Germline CDR1 is LNHDA and CDR2 is SQIVND (reference sequence). There are 12 residues in the CDR3. The CDR3 sequence: CASSIGTQLQYF.

The V and J genes are TRBV27 and TRBJ1-1; checking the TCRdb D call of TRBD1 is not possible without DNA. The CDR3 is made up of 15 amino acids. Germline loops: CDR1 MNHEY, CDR2 SMNVEV (reference sequence). Here the CDR3 reads CASSSRQGMNTEAFF.

The genes are TRBV6-2 or TRBV6-3 and TRBJ2-7; the TCRdb call, TRBD1, lacks DNA for checking. The CDR3 length is 15 residues. Germline loops: CDR1 MNHEY, CDR2 SVGEGT. The CDR3 region is CASSYTTRMAHEQYF.

The V and J genes are TRBV29-1 and TRBJ1-1; TCRdb gives TRBD1 as the D gene, but with no DNA this cannot be confirmed. The CDR3 has 11 amino acids. The germline V gene has CDR1 SQVTM and CDR2 ANQGSEA. The CDR3 spells CSVGKGGEAFF.